This note documents a single T cell receptor (beta chain) sequence. What this receptor recognizes is not known. No much larger clone exists at a distance of one base, and base qualities are not known. A distance of 15 bases separates the germline ends of V and J, which lose 6 bases and 4 bases respectively. The CDR3 measures 14 amino acids from cysteine to phenylalanine. Left in the record is the CDR3 DNA by itself, 42 bases read in frame from the first base. According to the germline V gene (reference sequence), CDR1 reads MNHNY and CDR2 reads SVGAGI. The immunoSEQ Assay, a bias-controlled multiplex PCR, was used to amplify TCRbeta CDR3 regions from genomic DNA. On the study's bioinformatics: Within the assay, amplification of reference gene primers was used to estimate how many nucleated cells each sample contained. To quantify the absolute abundance of each unique TCRbeta CDR3 rearrangement, sequence reads were collapsed and filtered. Productive Simpson clonality was computed per sample as the square root of Simpson's diversity index over productive rearrangements. Held by TCRdb, this immuneACCESS table contains in-frame sequences only and omits some clones. Under half of the omission traces to an unresolved V gene where checked; the cause of the rest is unknown. The V and J calls and clone size are taken from that table; D and trimming were inferred from the DNA. The sample table lists approximately 240,000 clones, 87% of them with a count of one. Roughly 6% of the sample comes from the top ten.

These data belong to a study of blood T cell repertoires in COVID-19 (dated by TCRdb to the early 2020s). For the study in its entirety: Samples covering the acute and convalescent phases of COVID-19 were provided by collaborators in the United States, Italy and Spain. The repertoires were released in a freely available public database meant as a resource for research on the immune response to SARS-CoV-2. Where HLA class I and class II types were available, the types were taken from metadata supplied by the sample provider, not from assay-based typing. Sample metadata almost always included a de-identified subject ID, COVID-19 status, age in years and sex. The samples were drawn from two sources: the first 160 participants of the ongoing ImmuneRACE study, and over 950 subjects contributed by 6 global collaborators. The prospective study material was composed of cDNA or gDNA derived from T cells, B-cell-depleted T cells, or PBMCs. The dataset comprised deeply sampled blood TCRbeta repertoires from subjects exposed to, actively infected with, or recovered from COVID-19. Broader findings and caveats from the paper: Clinical and demographic metadata were provided uncurated, with the amount varying by source and participant.

Participants in the prospective study were enrolled through a virtual design, were aged about 18 to 90 years, and lived in 24 United States geographic areas. To assign participants to cohorts, the prospective study relied on clinical history that participants themselves reported in a screening survey and a study questionnaire. In the prospective study, whole blood, serum and a nasopharyngeal or oropharyngeal swab were collected from each participant by mobile phlebotomists. Over a roughly 2-month period, participants in the prospective study had the option of providing additional blood draws and questionnaires. Before DNA extraction, blood samples from the prospective study were shipped at room temperature or frozen.

The origin of this receptor is a woman aged 25-40 years with acute COVID-19. The rearranged segments are TRBV6-6 and TRBJ1-2; the D region possibly corresponds to TRBD1 (6 bases align). The material sequenced was PBMCs or T cells enriched from blood (not recorded which). The DNA sequence is given as TGTGCCAGCAGCTCACGACAGGAGGCCTATGGCTACACCTTC. Its amino acids are CASSSRQEAYGYTF.